These 21 T cell receptor beta chains were all obtained from the same sample, sequenced in a study of early T cells in non-severe SARS-CoV-2 infection. In TCRdb, the 5' RACE reads were re-called with MiXCR into one record per CDR3 protein. The profile shows under 60,000 distinct CDR3 sequences, around 8.6% of them singletons. The sample here was whole blood, taken at baseline. These TCRs come from an adult who was a healthcare worker with PCR-confirmed SARS-CoV-2 infection or an uninfected control (not recorded which).

The V gene is TRBV20-1, the J gene TRBJ2-5; 9 nucleotides align to TRBD1. Germline values: CDR1 DFQATT, CDR2 SNEGSKA (reference sequence). This CDR3 spans 14 amino acids. The J segment lost 5 bases and the V segment lost 5 bases, leaving 9 bases of the junction unmatched. CDR3 residues: CSASGTGMWETQYF. Here the CDR3 DNA reads TGCAGTGCTTCCGGGACAGGGATGTGGGAGACCCAGTACTTC.

This clonotype was picked up many times. The chain has TRBV10-3 and TRBJ2-5; possible D gene TRBD2, 6 bases. The length of the CDR3 is 15 residues. Trimming pared 0 bases from V and 4 bases from J, leaving 12 bases between. In germline, CDR1 is ENHRY, CDR2 SYGVKD. The CDR3 is CAISESPDYAETQYF. For the CDR3, the DNA is TGTGCCATCAGTGAGTCCCCGGACTACGCAGAGACCCAGTACTTC.

This clonotype was seen more than once but under ten times. The CDR3 here is CASSPGAADTQYF. CDR3 DNA sequence: TGTGCCAGCAGCCCTGGAGCGGCAGATACGCAGTATTTT. The chain recombines TRBV7-3 with TRBJ2-3; maybe TRBD2 (5 bases). The CDR3 is 13 residues long. CDR1 and CDR2 (germline): SGHTA, FQGTGA. The V end was cut by 5 bases, the J end by 4 bases, with 10 bases between.

The table lists this clonotype with many counts. V is TRBV7-9 and J is TRBJ1-1; D gene ambiguous. The CDR3 spans 12 residues. Germline V gene lookup returns CDR1 SEHNR and CDR2 FQNEAQ (reference sequence). V lost 5 bases and J lost 1, with 5 bases in between. DNA for the CDR3: TGTGCCAGCAGCCCGACGAACACTGAAGCTTTCTTT. Translating gives CASSPTNTEAFF.

The sample holds many counts of this clonotype. The chain has TRBV9 and TRBJ2-1; D is possibly TRBD1 (5 bases). CDR3 length equals 15 residues. The germline V gene encodes CDR1 SGDLS and CDR2 YYNGEE. Trimming cost V 0 bases and J 3 bases, with 10 bases left between them. CDR3 nucleotides: TGTGCCAGCAGCGTAGATCGACAGAACTACAATGAGCAGTTCTTC. Protein product: CASSVDRQNYNEQFF.

CDR3 DNA: TGTGCCAGCAGCTCCCTACTAGGCCCCACCGAGCAGTACTTC. As protein: CASSSLLGPTEQYF. This rearrangement joins TRBV7-9 to TRBJ2-7; D perhaps matches TRBD2 (5 bases). The CDR3 contains 14 residues. Looked up from germline, CDR1 is SEHNR and CDR2 is FQNEAQ (reference sequence). Trimming pared 4 bases from V and 6 bases from J, leaving 16 bases between.

This clonotype was seen a few times. The chain carries TRBV20-1 and TRBJ2-5; 7 nucleotides align to TRBD1. CDR1 is DFQATT, CDR2 SNEGSKA, per germline (reference sequence). V was pared by 2 bases and J by 5 bases, with 8 bases of the junction left unmatched. The CDR3 is 14 residues long. The CDR3 is CSARNPDRVETQYF. The CDR3 DNA reads as TGCAGTGCTAGAAACCCCGACAGGGTGGAGACCCAGTACTTC.

This clonotype has ten or more counts. The CDR3 loop reads CASSKGAYQPQHF. The CDR3 bases are TGTGCCAGCAGCAAAGGGGCTTATCAGCCCCAGCATTTT. This rearrangement joins TRBV21-1 to TRBJ1-5. TRBV21-1 is a known pseudogene. This CDR3 has 13 residues.

The chain uses TRBV7-9 and TRBJ2-5; D is perhaps TRBD2 (5 bases). V was pared by 3 bases and J by 0 bases, with 8 bases between. This CDR3 spans 14 amino acids. Germline loops: CDR1 SEHNR, CDR2 FQNEAQ (reference sequence). CDR3 protein: CASSFPTNQETQYF. The CDR3 region has the DNA TGTGCCAGCAGCTTCCCGACTAACCAAGAGACCCAGTACTTC.

This clonotype was seen ten or more times. The chain links TRBV29-1 to TRBJ2-2; D gene ambiguous. V was clipped by 7 bases and J by 3 bases, with 9 bases between them. Germline V gene sequence: CDR1 SQVTM, CDR2 ANQGSEA. This CDR3 has 12 residues. The chain's CDR3 is CSASPYTGELFF. The CDR3 DNA reads TGCAGCGCCAGCCCGTACACCGGGGAGCTGTTTTTT.

This clonotype has only a few counts. The chain is built from TRBV12-3 or TRBV12-4 and TRBJ1-2, with D maybe TRBD1 (5 bases). Deletions cut 1 base from V and 8 bases from J, with 14 bases between. The CDR3 contains 14 residues. The DNA for the CDR3 is TGTGCCAGCAGTTTAGTAGCTGGGGCTCAGGGCTACACCTTC. Translation: CASSLVAGAQGYTF.

A note on this clonotype: The germline gene is not matched at one end of the junction; a read error may be the cause. The chain is built from TRBV7-9 and TRBJ1-6, with D tentatively TRBD1 (5 bases). The CDR3 loop spans 15 amino acids. From germline, CDR1 is SEHNR and CDR2 FQNEAQ (reference sequence). Written as DNA, the CDR3 is TGTGTCAGCAGCCGTGCTATGGGGGGTAATTCACCCCTCCACTTT. It encodes CVSSRAMGGNSPLHF.

The chain employs TRBV16 and TRBJ1-2, with D possibly matching TRBD1 (6 bases). V shed 0 bases and J shed 4 bases, with 15 bases lying between them. Germline assignment: CDR1 KGHSY and CDR2 FQNENV. This CDR3 is built from 16 residues. CDR3 DNA sequence: TGTGCCAGCAGCCAATCGGCCAGCAGGGGCGGCTATGGCTACACCTTC. It encodes CASSQSASRGGYGYTF.

This clonotype has a handful of counts. The gene calls are TRBV3-1 and TRBJ2-1, with a weak D call TRBD1 (6 bases). CDR1 and CDR2 (germline): LGHDT, YNNKEL (reference sequence). This CDR3 comprises 23 residues. The ends were cut back, 3 bases at V and 7 bases at J, with 40 bases in the middle. This CDR3 is CASSHYRLGQPSRQGTSTNEQFF. CDR3 sequence (DNA): TGTGCCAGCAGCCACTACCGCTTAGGACAGCCCAGTCGTCAAGGGACGTCTACAAATGAGCAGTTCTTC.

In this sample, this clonotype turned up many times. The DNA of the CDR3 is TGTGCCAGCTCGGGGAGAAACTATGGCTACACCTTC. Protein sequence: CASSGRNYGYTF. The gene calls are TRBV7-9 and TRBJ1-2; D gene uncertain. Germline CDR1 reads SEHNR; CDR2 reads FQNEAQ (reference sequence). There are 12 residues in the CDR3. Trimming left V 8 bases short and J 2 bases short, with 9 bases between. Supplemented by reference TRBV7-9 and TRBJ1-2, the full variable domain reads DTGVSQNPRHKITKRGQNVTFRCDPISEHNRLYWYRQTLGQGPEFLTYFQNEAQLEKSRLLSDRFSAERPKGSFSTLEIQRTEQGDSAMYLCASSGRNYGYTFGSGTRLTVV.

The sample holds a few counts of this clonotype. V usage is TRBV6-1 and J usage is TRBJ2-1; 10 nucleotides match TRBD2. The ends lost 8 bases at V and 2 bases at J; junction bases unmatched: 6. CDR3 length: 15 residues. The germline V gene encodes CDR1 MNHNS and CDR2 SASEGT. The CDR3 coding sequence is TGTGCCAGCGCAGCTAGCGGGGGCACCTACAATGAGCAGTTCTTC. It codes for CASAASGGTYNEQFF.

This clonotype was found a few times. The gene calls are TRBV19 and TRBJ1-1; D is ambiguous. CDR1 is LNHDA and CDR2 is SQIVND in the germline V gene (reference sequence). V was shortened by 7 bases and J by 8 bases, with 17 bases between the two germline ends. The CDR3 sequence is 13 residues long. The CDR3 here is CASNIFGRVEAFF. The CDR3 DNA is TGTGCCAGTAACATTTTCGGGCGGGTCGAAGCTTTCTTT.

This clonotype was seen a handful of times. The chain has TRBV5-1 and TRBJ2-7; the D is unclear. CDR1 SGHRS and CDR2 YFSETQ come from the germline V gene. V was shortened by 4 bases and J by 1 base, with 3 bases between the two germline ends. The CDR3 is 11 residues long. As DNA, the CDR3 is TGCGCCAGCAGCGCGTCCTACGAGCAGTACTTC. The encoded protein is CASSASYEQYF.

This clonotype was counted ten times or more. The gene calls are TRBV5-4 and TRBJ1-2; TRBD1 matches 7 bases. CDR3 length: 15 residues. In germline, CDR1 is SGHNT, CDR2 YYREEE (reference sequence). Trimming cost V 4 bases and J 4 bases; bases outside gene matches: 10. CDR3 loop: CASSPSPGTAYGYTF. CDR3 bases: TGTGCCAGCAGCCCGAGTCCCGGGACAGCCTATGGCTACACCTTC.

This clonotype came up many times. This rearrangement joins TRBV21-1 to TRBJ2-7; the D call of TRBD1 is as the table states it, not checked on the DNA. TRBV21-1 is designated a pseudogene. The CDR3 has 18 amino acids. The CDR3 is CASSKAEAGQEKTYEQYF. The CDR3 nucleotides read TGTGCCAGCAGCAAAGCGGAGGCGGGACAGGAGAAGACCTACGAGCAGTACTTC.

This rearrangement joins TRBV11-2 to TRBJ1-5; D not resolved. This CDR3 spans 15 amino acids. Trimming cost V 0 bases and J 4 bases, with 10 bases left between them. Germline CDR1 reads SGHAT; CDR2 reads FQNNGV. CDR3 loop: CASSLDPTGNQPQHF. CDR3 nucleotide sequence: TGTGCCAGCAGCTTAGATCCAACGGGAAATCAGCCCCAGCATTTT.